This TCR beta chain was identified during a study of T cell clones after liver transplantation. Method: immunoSEQ multiplex PCR; TCRdb's copy keeps in-frame clones and lacks some. This sample has 93,000 or so clones, with about 86% found just once. The sample here was CD4+ T cells from blood, taken approximately 43 months after liver transplant. The source of this sequence is a human patient who received a liver transplant. Some T cells may arise from the graft donor.

CDR3 sequence: CASSPAGQGLETQYF. CDR3 DNA: TGTGCCAGCAGTCCAGCGGGACAGGGGTTGGAGACCCAGTACTTC. This chain connects TRBV27 to TRBJ2-5, with TRBD1 matching 10 bases. CDR3 length: 15 amino acids. The germline V gene encodes CDR1 MNHEY and CDR2 SMNVEV (reference sequence). Trimming at V came to 5 bases and at J to 5 bases, leaving 8 bases not matched to a gene.